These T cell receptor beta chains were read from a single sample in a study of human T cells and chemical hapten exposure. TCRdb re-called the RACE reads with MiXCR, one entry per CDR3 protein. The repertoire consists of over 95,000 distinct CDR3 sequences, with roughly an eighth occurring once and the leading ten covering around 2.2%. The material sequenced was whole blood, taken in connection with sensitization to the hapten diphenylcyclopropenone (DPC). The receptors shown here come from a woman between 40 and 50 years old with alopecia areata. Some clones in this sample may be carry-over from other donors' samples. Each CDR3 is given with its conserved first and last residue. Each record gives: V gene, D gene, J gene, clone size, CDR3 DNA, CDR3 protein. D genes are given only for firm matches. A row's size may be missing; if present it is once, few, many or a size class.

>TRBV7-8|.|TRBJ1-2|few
TGTGCCAGCAGCTTAGAGACTCAGAGAGCCGGCTACACCTTC
CASSLETQRAGYTF
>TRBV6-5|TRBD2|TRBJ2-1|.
TGTGCCACCGCTCCTGGGACTAGCGGGAACAATGAGCAGTTCTTC
CATAPGTSGNNEQFF
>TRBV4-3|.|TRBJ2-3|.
TGCGCCAGCACCCAAGACAGGACTCCCACAGATACGCAGTATTTT
CASTQDRTPTDTQYF
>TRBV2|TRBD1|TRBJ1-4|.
TGTGCCAGCAGTGAAAGACAGGGGCCTAATGAAAAACTGTTTTTT
CASSERQGPNEKLFF
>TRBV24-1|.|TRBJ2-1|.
TGTGCCACCAGTGAGTTGATGGTCGGCGAGCAGTTCTTC
CATSELMVGEQFF
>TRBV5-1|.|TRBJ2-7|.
TGCGCCAGCAGCTTGGGACGGGAGTTCTACGAGCAGTACTTC
CASSLGREFYEQYF
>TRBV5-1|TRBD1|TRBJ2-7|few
TGCGCCAGCACCCAGGGGGCGTTGACTGGGACTTACGAGCAGTACTTC
CASTQGALTGTYEQYF
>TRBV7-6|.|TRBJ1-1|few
TGTGCCAGCAGTGTACAGGCAGGGACGGCGAACACTGAAGCTTTCTTT
CASSVQAGTANTEAFF
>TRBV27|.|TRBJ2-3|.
TGTGCCAGCAGTCCTCGATACTACACAGATACGCAGTATTTT
CASSPRYYTDTQYF
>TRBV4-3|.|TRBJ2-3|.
TGCGCCAGCAGCCAAGGCCTAGCGAGCACAGATACGCAGTATTTT
CASSQGLASTDTQYF
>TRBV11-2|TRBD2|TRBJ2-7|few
TGTGCCAGCAGCTTAGAAGCGGGACTAGCGGGTTCCTACGAGCAGTACTTC
CASSLEAGLAGSYEQYF
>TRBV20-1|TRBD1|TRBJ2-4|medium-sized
TGCAGTGCCAGGGGGTTGGAAGGCAAAAACATTCAGTACTTC
CSARGLEGKNIQYF
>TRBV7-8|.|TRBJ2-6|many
TGTGCCAGCAGTCCAATAACACGGGCTGGGGCCAACGTCCTGACTTTC
CASSPITRAGANVLTF
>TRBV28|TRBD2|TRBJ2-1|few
TGTGCCAGCAGTGGACCCCGAGGGTCTAGCGGGAGGTGGATCGGTGAGCAGTTCTTC
CASSGPRGSSGRWIGEQFF
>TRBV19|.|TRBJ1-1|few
TGTGCCAGTATGGACGGGACGGCTATGAACACTGAAGCTTTCTTT
CASMDGTAMNTEAFF
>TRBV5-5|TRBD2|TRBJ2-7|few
TGTGCCAGCAGCTTGGTGCGGGGGGCCGAGCAGTACTTC
CASSLVRGAEQYF
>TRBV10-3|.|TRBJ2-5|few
TGTGCCATCAGTGAGGAGGGAGTCAAGTACTTC
CAISEEGVKYF
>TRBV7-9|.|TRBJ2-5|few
TGTGCCAGCAGCTTCCTGGGTACCCAAGAGACCCAGTACTTC
CASSFLGTQETQYF
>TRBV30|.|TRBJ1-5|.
TGTGCCTGGAGTGTAGGGGACCAGCAGCCCCAGCATTTT
CAWSVGDQQPQHF
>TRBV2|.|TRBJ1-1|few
TGTGCCAGCAGTGAAGCGAATCAGGTATCGGGAAACACTGAAGCTTTCTTT
CASSEANQVSGNTEAFF
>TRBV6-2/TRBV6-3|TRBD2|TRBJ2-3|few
TGTGCCAGCAGCCGCGGGAGGGCCGGGAGGGCCGGAGATACGCAGTATTTT
CASSRGRAGRAGDTQYF
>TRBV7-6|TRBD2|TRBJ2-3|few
TGTGCCAGCAGCCCCAGACTGCGGGGGGATACAGATACGCAGTATTTT
CASSPRLRGDTDTQYF
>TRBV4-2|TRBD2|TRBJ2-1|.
TGTGCCAGCAGCCCGGAGGGGACTAGCGGGAGGAGGGAGCAGTTCTTC
CASSPEGTSGRREQFF
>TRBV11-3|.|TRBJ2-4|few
TGTGCCAGCAGCCCAGCAGGCAGTGCCATTCAGTACTTC
CASSPAGSAIQYF
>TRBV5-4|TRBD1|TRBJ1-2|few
TGTGCCAGCAGCCCGGACAGGGGACGAGCTAACTATGGCTACACCTTC
CASSPDRGRANYGYTF
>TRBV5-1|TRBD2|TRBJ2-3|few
TGCGCCAGCAGCTTGGCCGCTAGCGGGACTAGCACAGATACGCAGTATTTT
CASSLAASGTSTDTQYF
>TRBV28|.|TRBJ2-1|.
TGTGCCAGCAGTTTAAACGACGGGGATGAGCAGTTCTTC
CASSLNDGDEQFF
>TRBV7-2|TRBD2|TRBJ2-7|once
TGTGCCAGCAGCTCCGGAAGCGGGAGGTTCTACGAGCAGTACTTC
CASSSGSGRFYEQYF
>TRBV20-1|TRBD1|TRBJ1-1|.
TGCAGTGCTAGAAAAGGGGGCGTCAACACTGAAGCTTTCTTT
CSARKGGVNTEAFF
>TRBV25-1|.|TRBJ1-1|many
TGTGCCAGCAGTGCATCTGGAGGGGGAACTGAAGCTTTCTTT
CASSASGGGTEAFF
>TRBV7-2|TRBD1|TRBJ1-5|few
TGTGCCAGCAGCTTATACCGGGACAGGGATCAGCCCCAGCATTTT
CASSLYRDRDQPQHF
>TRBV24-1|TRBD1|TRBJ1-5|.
TGTGCCACCAGCCGGGGGGACAGAGATCAGCCCCAGCATTTT
CATSRGDRDQPQHF
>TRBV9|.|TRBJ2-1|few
TGTGCCAGCAGCGCACCGCTTAGCGGTAGTGAGCAGTTCTTC
CASSAPLSGSEQFF
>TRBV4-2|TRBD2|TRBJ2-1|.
TGTGCCAGCAGCTCCTCGGGTAGCGGGATTGACAATGAGCAGTTCTTC
CASSSSGSGIDNEQFF
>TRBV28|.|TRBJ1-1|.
TGTGCCAGCAGCCTGGGGCTTCTTGAAGCTTTCTTT
CASSLGLLEAFF
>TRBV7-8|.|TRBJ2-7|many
TGTGCCAGCAGCTTCGCGATCTACGAGCAGTACTTC
CASSFAIYEQYF
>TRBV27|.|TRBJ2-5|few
TGTGCCAGCAGTTTTGTGGGTAGGCTGGGCGGAGAGACCCAGTACTTC
CASSFVGRLGGETQYF
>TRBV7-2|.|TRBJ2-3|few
TGTGCCAGCAACCGAGCCCCGGGGGGCACAGATACGCAGTATTTT
CASNRAPGGTDTQYF
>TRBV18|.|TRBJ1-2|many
TGTGCCAGCTCACCCTCACACGGGGATGGCTACACCTTC
CASSPSHGDGYTF
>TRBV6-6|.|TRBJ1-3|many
TGTGCCAGCAGCCCATCGGGACACCTCTCTGGAAACACCATATATTTT
CASSPSGHLSGNTIYF
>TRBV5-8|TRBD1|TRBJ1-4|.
TGTGCCAGCAGCCACGCCCGGACAGGTCGTAATGAAAAACTGTTTTTT
CASSHARTGRNEKLFF